The 3 T cell receptor beta chains listed next were all sequenced from one sample in a study of CD8+CD57+ T cells in acquired aplastic anemia. Genomic DNA templated the TCR beta VDJ and CDR3 profiling. TCRdb re-called the reads with MiXCR, one entry per CDR3 protein. The table has approximately 100,000 distinct CDR3 sequences, around 70% seen once. Whoever was chosen for sequencing had shown CD8+CD57+ cell expansion by flow cytometry. The source material was sorted CD4+, CD8+, or CD8+CD57+ T cells (not recorded which) from PBMCs. All receptors derive from a human donor with aplastic anemia.

This clonotype was observed a few times. The CDR3 nucleotides are TGCAGTGCTAGAGATGGGACAGACATCTCCTACGAGCAGTACTTC. This codes for CSARDGTDISYEQYF. The V call is TRBV20-1, the J call TRBJ2-7; the match to TRBD1 covers 7 bases. This CDR3 is 15 amino acids long. The germline V gene has CDR1 DFQATT and CDR2 SNEGSKA (reference sequence). Losses at the gene ends were 0 bases for V and 0 bases for J; bases not matched to a gene: 5.

On this clonotype: Since the CDR3 does not end with the conserved phenylalanine or tryptophan, this likely comes from a read error. This rearrangement joins TRBV15 to TRBJ1-1; D not certain. Trimming stripped 8 bases from V and 3 bases from J, with 13 bases between. CDR1 and CDR2 (germline): LNHNV, YYDKDF (reference sequence). This CDR3 region has 13 residues. The CDR3 coding sequence is TGTGCCACCCGGGCAGCCCGGGACACTGAAGCTTTCCTT. Translating gives CATRAARDTEAFL.

This rearrangement joins TRBV25-1 to TRBJ1-5; possibly TRBD1 for D (5 bases). CDR3 length: 15 residues. V shed 5 bases and J shed 1 base, with 12 bases lying between them. CDR1 is MGHDK, CDR2 SYGVNS, per germline. CDR3: CASSSGGGSNQPQHF. In nucleotides, the CDR3 is TGTGCCAGCAGTTCGGGGGGAGGAAGCAATCAGCCCCAGCATTTT.